The 9 T cell receptor beta chains given below trace back to one sample, sequenced in a study of blood T cells in healthy people across ages. A second about 6 to 12 cycle PCR used barcoded and J-beta primers. TCRdb ran MiXCR on the 5' RACE reads and lists one entry per CDR3 protein. The sample includes 1.5 million or so distinct CDR3 sequences, roughly 43% seen only once; the top ten take around 4%. What was sequenced was blood. Receptors originate from a woman aged 18-35 years in good health.

As concerns this clonotype: The germline gene is not matched at one end of the junction; a read error may be the cause. This rearrangement joins TRBV7-9 to TRBJ1-5; 9 bases map to TRBD1. Germline V gene data show CDR1 as SEHNR and CDR2 as FQNEAQ (reference sequence). This CDR3 contains 14 residues. CDR3 amino acids: CANSLDRGTQPQHF. CDR3 in DNA: TGTGCCAACAGCTTAGACAGGGGGACTCAGCCCCAGCATTTT.

This clonotype was seen more than once but under ten times. V usage is TRBV7-6 and J usage is TRBJ1-4; D is uncertain. The CDR3 totals 15 residues. V lost 5 bases and J lost 4, with 14 bases in between. Germline CDR1 reads SGHVS; CDR2 reads FNYEAQ. The CDR3 bases are TGTGCCAGCAGCCCGCGGGTCGGATTTAATGAAAAACTGTTTTTT. Translated: CASSPRVGFNEKLFF.

The V and J genes are TRBV13 and TRBJ1-2, with D unclear. V was cut by 5 bases and J by 2 bases, with 12 bases left in between. This CDR3 is built from 14 residues. From germline, CDR1 is PRHDT and CDR2 FYEKMQ (reference sequence). CDR3 DNA sequence: TGTGCCAGCAGCGAGGGAAGTTGGAACTATGGCTACACCTTC. The encoded protein is CASSEGSWNYGYTF.

The V call is TRBV6-1, the J call TRBJ2-3, with 7 bases fitting TRBD2. V lost 2 bases to trimming and J lost 2 bases; unmatched junction nucleotides: 10. The CDR3 runs 17 residues. The V gene's germline CDR1 is MNHNS and CDR2 SASEGT. CDR3 loop: CASSERVRDYYTDTQYF. In nucleotides, the CDR3 is TGTGCCAGCAGTGAACGGGTCCGGGACTACTACACAGATACGCAGTATTTT.

At least ten counts were recorded for this clonotype. The chain employs TRBV28 and TRBJ1-2; D unresolved. Germline values: CDR1 MDHEN, CDR2 SYDVKM. This CDR3 spans 15 amino acids. V was trimmed by 5 bases and J by 1 base, leaving 14 bases between them. DNA for the CDR3: TGTGCCAGCAGTCCCTCGGGAACGCTTAACTATGGCTACACCTTC. Encoded protein: CASSPSGTLNYGYTF.

The V and J genes are TRBV3-1 and TRBJ2-4; D not certain. The J call is uncertain, as TRBJ2-5 better fits the DNA end. There are 16 residues in the CDR3. CDR1 LGHDT and CDR2 YNNKEL come from the germline V gene (reference sequence). The CDR3 here is CASSLLMTGQRQTQYF. As DNA, the CDR3 is TGTGCCAGCAGCCTTCTTATGACGGGCCAAAGGCAGACCCAGTACTTC.

Notes on this clonotype: A single base separates this from a much larger clone, so it may be a read error. The chain couples TRBV7-2 to TRBJ1-6; D call uncertain. CDR1 and CDR2 (germline): SGHTA, FQGNSA. There are 11 residues in the CDR3. Trimming stripped 1 base from V and 8 bases from J, with 0 bases between. The CDR3 bases are TGTACCAGCAGCTTAGATTCACCCCTCCACTTT. Its translation is CTSSLDSPLHF.

The CDR3 spells CATSDFGQGGYQPQHF. The CDR3 DNA reads TGTGCCACCAGTGATTTCGGGCAGGGGGGGTATCAGCCCCAGCATTTT. The chain couples TRBV24-1 to TRBJ1-5; 7 bases agree with TRBD1. Germline V lookup: CDR1 KGHDR, CDR2 SFDVKD. The J segment lost 5 bases and the V segment lost 1 base, leaving 7 bases of the junction unmatched. The CDR3 runs to 16 residues.

This chain uses TRBV28 with TRBJ1-2; D not certain. V dropped 5 bases and J dropped 0 bases, with 13 bases sitting between them. The CDR3 length is 15 residues. Germline assignment: CDR1 MDHEN and CDR2 SYDVKM. CDR3 region: CASSAPASPNYGYTF. The CDR3 DNA reads TGTGCCAGCAGTGCCCCGGCAAGTCCTAACTATGGCTACACCTTC.